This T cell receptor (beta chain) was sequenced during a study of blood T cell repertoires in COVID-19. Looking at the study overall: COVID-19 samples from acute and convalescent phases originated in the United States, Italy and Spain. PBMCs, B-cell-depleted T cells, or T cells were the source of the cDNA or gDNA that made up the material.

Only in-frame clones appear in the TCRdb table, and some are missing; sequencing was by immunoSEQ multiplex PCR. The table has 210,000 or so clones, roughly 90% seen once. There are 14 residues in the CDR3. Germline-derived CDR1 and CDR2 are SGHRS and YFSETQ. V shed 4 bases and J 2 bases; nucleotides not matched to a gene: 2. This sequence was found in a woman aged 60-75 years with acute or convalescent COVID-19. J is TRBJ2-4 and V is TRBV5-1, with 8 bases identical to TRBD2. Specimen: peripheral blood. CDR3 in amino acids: CASSERGPKNIQYF. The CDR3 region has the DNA TGCGCCAGCAGCGAGCGGGGGCCCAAAAACATTCAGTACTTC.